This section outlines one T cell receptor beta chain sequence together with its context. This record comes from a study of blood T cell repertoires in COVID-19. Study-level background: COVID-19 samples collected from the United States, Italy and Spain covered acute and convalescent phases.

Adults between about 18 and 95 years of age took part from 24 US areas. Participant-given clinical history determined each cohort assignment. Authors' data handling: Cell counts per sample came from amplifying reference gene primers. Only in-frame clones appear in the TCRdb table, and some are missing; sequencing was by immunoSEQ multiplex PCR. V and J calls and clone size are those listed in that table; D and trimming were worked out from the DNA. The table lists 250,000 or so clones, 88% of them singletons, with 3.1% in the top ten. V dropped 3 bases and J dropped 2 bases, with 7 bases sitting between them. The length of the CDR3 is 13 residues. The germline V gene encodes CDR1 MNHEY and CDR2 SMNVEV (reference sequence).

Sequenced input: PBMCs or T cells enriched from blood (not recorded which). This TCR derives from a woman aged 35 to 49 who had been exposed to COVID-19. This chain connects TRBV27 to TRBJ1-2; a possible D gene is TRBD1 (5 bases). Written as DNA, the CDR3 is TGTGCCAGCAGTTTTGGGGGGAACTATGGCTACACCTTC. Encoded protein: CASSFGGNYGYTF.